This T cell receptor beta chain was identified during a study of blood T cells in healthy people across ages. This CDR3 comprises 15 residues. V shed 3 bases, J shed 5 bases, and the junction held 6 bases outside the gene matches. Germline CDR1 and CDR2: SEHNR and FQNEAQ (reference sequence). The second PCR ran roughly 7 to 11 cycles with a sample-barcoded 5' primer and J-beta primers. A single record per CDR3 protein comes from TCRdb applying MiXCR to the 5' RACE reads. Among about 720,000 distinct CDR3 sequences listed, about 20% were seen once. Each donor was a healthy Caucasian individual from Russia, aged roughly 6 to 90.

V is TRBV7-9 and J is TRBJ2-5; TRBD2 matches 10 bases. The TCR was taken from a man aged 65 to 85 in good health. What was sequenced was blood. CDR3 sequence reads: CASSLGLAQWETQYF. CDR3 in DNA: TGTGCCAGCAGCTTGGGACTAGCGCAGTGGGAGACCCAGTACTTC.